This record looks at one T cell receptor (beta chain) sequence and its context. No antigen is known for it. The data were obtained in a study of beta chain features in type 1 diabetes. Study as a whole: The number of sorted cells examined across all samples was under 130,000,000.

With 2 bases removed from V and 5 bases from J, the gap between germline ends came to 12 bases. The CDR3 runs 13 residues. Germline assignment: CDR1 GTSNPN and CDR2 SVGIG (reference sequence). Findings of the study overall: Within each of all four CD4+ subsets, Type 1 diabetes patients had TCRB CDR3s that were moderately but significantly shorter. Cells with high TCR expression could be over-represented when cDNA is sequenced.

The entirety of the isolated RNA underwent reverse transcription, so expressed TCRB transcripts were sequenced. Only in-frame clones appear in the TCRdb table, and some are missing; sequencing was by immunoSEQ multiplex PCR. In the table there are 330,000 or so clones, around 13% of which are singletons. The chain couples TRBV30 to TRBJ1-2, with TRBD1 as a possible D gene (6 bases). This TCR derives from a woman under 30 with type 1 diabetes. Sequencing was performed on naive CD4+ T cells from blood. The CDR3 region has the DNA TGTGCCTGGAGTTTGGGGACAAGGTATGGCTACACCTTC. Translated: CAWSLGTRYGYTF.